This passage covers 30 T cell receptor beta chains from one sample sequenced in a study of regulatory T cells in long-lasting Graves disease (dated by TCRdb to 2020 to 2023). The method was multiplex PCR. Sequencing took place on an Illumina HiSeq 4000. To build TCR beta libraries, CDR3 regions were amplified by Arm-PCR using iRepertoire HTBI primers. The public sequencing data were trimmed at Q25 with fastp and processed into clonotypes with MiXCR by TCRdb, which kept only in-frame beta chains. When rows share a CDR3 protein, they turn into one entry using the most common DNA and genes. This sample has 390,000 or so distinct CDR3 sequences in its table, and less than 30% of those were observed once. The ten most abundant clones make up 28% of the sample. The meaning of the sample's time point label: persistent/refractory GD, antithyroid drugs over 5 years with positive TRAb. For both TCR sequencing and RNA sequencing, RNA was extracted from PBMCs in TRIzol.

The sequenced sample was peripheral blood mononuclear cells (PBMCs), obtained when the disease was refractory, from a patient treated with antithyroid drugs. Receptor source: a woman aged 40 to 50 with Graves disease. Donor details come from another sample of the same person, matched by shared clones.

Concerning this clonotype: A junction end diverges from the germline sequence, so it may reflect a read error. The chain joins TRBV20-1 to TRBJ2-7; D unclear. Germline V gives CDR1 DFQATT, CDR2 SNEGSKA (reference sequence). This CDR3 comprises 8 residues. The CDR3 loop is CSARGHGF. The CDR3 DNA reads as TGCAGTGCCAGAGGTCACGGCTTC.

This clonotype is a singleton in its sample. This may arise from a read error, as a much more abundant clone is one base away. The chain joins TRBV5-6 to TRBJ2-4; TRBD2 matches 8 bases. CDR3 length: 14 amino acids. V lost 4 bases to trimming and J lost 4 bases; unmatched junction nucleotides: 4. Looked up from germline, CDR1 is SGHDT and CDR2 is YYEEEE. CDR3 nucleotide sequence: TGTGCCAGCAGCCCCGGGGGGGTGAAAAACATTCAGTACTTC. As protein: CASSPGGVKNIQYF.

This chain joins TRBV4-1 and TRBJ2-5; no clear D gene. The CDR3 sequence is 13 residues long. From germline, CDR1 is MGHRA and CDR2 YSYEKL. The V and J ends lost 2 bases and 5 bases respectively, with 9 bases between them. The CDR3 nucleotides read TGCGCCAGCAGCCAAACACACGGGGAGACCCAGTACTTC. This codes for CASSQTHGETQYF.

The CDR3, as DNA: TGTGCCAGCACTCGATCGGGAGTCGGCGAGCAGTACTTC. It codes for CASTRSGVGEQYF. This chain joins TRBV27 and TRBJ2-7; a possible D gene is TRBD2 (6 bases). Trimming removed 7 bases at V and 6 bases at J, with 16 bases between. Germline values: CDR1 MNHEY, CDR2 SMNVEV (reference sequence). The CDR3 is made up of 13 amino acids.

In this sample, this clonotype turned up many times. V and J are TRBV11-2 and TRBJ1-1; D ambiguous. Trimming took 1 base from V and 1 from J, leaving 7 bases between them. The CDR3 is made up of 14 amino acids. From germline, CDR1 is SGHAT and CDR2 FQNNGV. DNA for the CDR3: TGTGCCAGCAGCTTAGGTCTTCAGAACACTGAAGCTTTCTTT. Protein: CASSLGLQNTEAFF.

This clonotype was seen a handful of times. The rearrangement joins TRBV5-5 to TRBJ2-7, with 8 positions matching TRBD2. Looked up from germline, CDR1 is SGHKS and CDR2 is YYEKEE (reference sequence). This CDR3 has 16 amino acids. J lost 6 bases, V lost 1 base, and 12 bases had no gene match. The CDR3 DNA reads as TGTGCCAGCAGCTTGCTGCCGGGACTAGTTTCGAGCGAGCAGTACTTC. Translation gives CASSLLPGLVSSEQYF.

This clonotype was recorded a few times. V usage is TRBV19 and J usage is TRBJ1-6, with TRBD1 matching 8 bases. The trim removed 1 base at V and 9 bases at J, leaving 11 bases unmatched. CDR3 size: 17 residues. Looked up from germline, CDR1 is LNHDA and CDR2 is SQIVND (reference sequence). CDR3 amino acids: CASSIVLTGTGGSPLHF. The CDR3 DNA follows: TGTGCCAGTAGTATAGTACTAACCGGGACAGGCGGTTCACCCCTCCACTTT.

This clonotype was seen many times. J is TRBJ1-5 and V is TRBV9; D ambiguous. Trimming stripped 0 bases from V and 0 bases from J, with 7 bases between. Germline V gives CDR1 SGDLS, CDR2 YYNGEE. The CDR3 is 15 residues long. The CDR3 DNA is TGTGCCAGCAGCGTAGGGCCAAATAGCAATCAGCCCCAGCATTTT. Translation gives CASSVGPNSNQPQHF.

In its sample, this clonotype was seen many times. V and J are TRBV6-5 and TRBJ1-1; D is uncertain. CDR3 length: 15 residues. The V gene lost 0 bases and the J gene lost 1 base, with 9 bases spanning the gap. The germline gives CDR1 MNHEY, CDR2 SVGAGI. The CDR3 sequence is CASSYSGFKNTEAFF. In nucleotides, the CDR3 is TGTGCCAGCAGTTACTCAGGGTTTAAGAACACTGAAGCTTTCTTT.

J is TRBJ2-7 and V is TRBV19, with D tentatively TRBD1 (6 bases). Trimming took 10 bases from V and 3 from J, leaving 16 bases between them. The germline CDR1 and CDR2 sequences are LNHDA and SQIVND (reference sequence). The CDR3 length is 13 residues. This chain's CDR3 is CATTGSGGYEQYF. The CDR3 DNA reads TGTGCCACCACAGGGTCAGGAGGCTACGAGCAGTACTTC.

This clonotype appeared once. The chain combines TRBV5-1 with TRBJ2-5; 9 nucleotides match TRBD1. Unmatched junction bases numbered 7, after V lost 2 bases and J lost 5 bases. The CDR3 length is 15 residues. Germline CDR1 reads SGHRS; CDR2 reads YFSETQ. The CDR3: CASSFGDRDVETQYF. CDR3 DNA sequence: TGCGCCAGCAGCTTCGGGGACAGGGACGTGGAGACCCAGTACTTC.

This clonotype was detected a few times. The chain joins TRBV15 to TRBJ2-7, with 9 bases identical to TRBD1. The CDR3 extends over 19 amino acids. The J segment lost 2 bases and the V segment lost 0 bases, leaving 14 bases of the junction unmatched. Germline CDR1 LNHNV, CDR2 YYDKDF (reference sequence). The CDR3 sequence: CATSRDGSFRTGVTYEQYF. The CDR3 DNA reads as TGTGCCACCAGCAGAGATGGAAGTTTCCGGACAGGGGTAACCTACGAGCAGTACTTC.

The CDR3 here is CASSSADWSSGANVLTF. In nucleotides, the CDR3 is TGTGCCAGCAGCTCGGCGGACTGGTCCTCTGGGGCCAACGTCCTGACTTTC. The rearrangement links TRBV7-3 to TRBJ2-6, with D perhaps matching TRBD2 (5 bases). Looked up from germline, CDR1 is SGHTA and CDR2 is FQGTGA. V was cut by 4 bases and J by 0 bases, with 13 bases left in between. This CDR3 spans 17 amino acids.

Ten or more counts support this clonotype. The gene calls are TRBV28 and TRBJ2-7; 7 nucleotides align to TRBD2. The CDR3 is 13 residues long. The V segment lost 7 bases and the J segment 3 bases; nucleotides outside the gene matches: 6. Germline V gene data show CDR1 as MDHEN and CDR2 as SYDVKM. CDR3 nucleotides: TGTGCCAGCACCCAGCGGGGTATCTACGAGCAGTACTTC. Its protein product is CASTQRGIYEQYF.

This clonotype occurred once. The CDR3 DNA is TGTGCCAGCTCACTGGGGGACGGAGAGCCCCAGCATTTT. Protein sequence: CASSLGDGEPQHF. V usage is TRBV18 and J usage is TRBJ1-5; possible D gene TRBD1, 5 bases. The CDR3 totals 13 residues. Germline V gene lookup returns CDR1 KGHSH and CDR2 LQKENI. The V end lost 4 bases, the J end lost 8 bases, and 12 bases lay between the germline ends.

This clonotype was found a few times. CDR3 nucleotides: TGTGCCAGCAGTTCCCTGACAGGGGGCGAAAGAGAGACCCAGTACTTC. Amino acids: CASSSLTGGERETQYF. The chain has TRBV28 and TRBJ2-5; 10 bases map to TRBD1. In germline, CDR1 is MDHEN, CDR2 SYDVKM. The CDR3 has 16 amino acids. V was clipped by 4 bases and J by 4 bases; unmatched bases: 9.

Only a few counts were recorded for this clonotype. V is TRBV12-3 or TRBV12-4 and J is TRBJ1-3, with no clear D. V was shortened by 6 bases and J by 1 base, with 10 bases between the two germline ends. This CDR3 region has 14 residues. CDR3 DNA: TGTGCCAGCAGCCACCGACGTTCTGGAAACACCATATATTTT. Translating it yields CASSHRRSGNTIYF.

The V call is TRBV18, the J call TRBJ1-1; the D gene is possibly TRBD1 (5 bases). This CDR3 comprises 15 residues. V dropped 4 bases and J dropped 7 bases, with 19 bases sitting between them. Germline values: CDR1 KGHSH, CDR2 LQKENI. The CDR3 DNA is TGTGCCAGCTCACTCTGGACGGAGAGAACAGGTGAAGCTTTCTTT. It encodes CASSLWTERTGEAFF.

Ten or more counts support this clonotype. Its ends do not fully match the called genes, so a read error is possible. V is TRBV5-1 and J is TRBJ1-1; D is unclear. CDR1 is SGHRS and CDR2 is YFSETQ in the germline V gene. This CDR3 is built from 12 residues. CDR3 sequence: CASSLRDTEAFF. Here the CDR3 DNA reads TGTGCCAGCAGTTTAAGGGACACTGAAGCTTTCTTT.

CDR3 in DNA: TGTGCCAGCGGACCGGGACTGGCCCACCGCACAGATACGCAGTATTTT. Encoded protein: CASGPGLAHRTDTQYF. The chain uses TRBV6-1 and TRBJ2-3, with D perhaps TRBD2 (6 bases). Trimming took 8 bases from V and 1 from J, leaving 19 bases between them. The CDR3 is 16 amino acids. Per germline, CDR1 MNHNS and CDR2 SASEGT.

This clonotype was counted a few times. The genes are TRBV6-1 and TRBJ2-2, with 9 positions matching TRBD2. V dropped 7 bases and J dropped 8; count of bases not matched to a gene: 2. Germline loops: CDR1 MNHNS, CDR2 SASEGT. The length of the CDR3 is 12 residues. CDR3 amino acids: CASIAGAGELFF. The CDR3 nucleotides are TGTGCCAGCATAGCGGGGGCTGGGGAGCTGTTTTTT.

This chain connects TRBV12-3 or TRBV12-4 to TRBJ2-1, with 10 positions matching TRBD2. This CDR3 contains 16 residues. Trimming cost V 6 bases and J 8 bases; bases outside gene matches: 13. DNA for the CDR3: TGTGCCAGCAGCTACCCCTCTAGCGGGAGAATGTATGAGCAGTTCTTC. Its protein is CASSYPSSGRMYEQFF.

This rearrangement joins TRBV5-1 to TRBJ2-7, with D possibly matching TRBD1 (6 bases). The ends were cut back, 4 bases at V and 6 bases at J, with 14 bases in the middle. The germline V gene encodes CDR1 SGHRS and CDR2 YFSETQ. This CDR3 contains 13 residues. For the CDR3, the DNA is TGCGCCAGCAGCACCGGACAGTACCCCGAGCAGTACTTC. Translating it yields CASSTGQYPEQYF.

This clonotype was counted between two and nine times. J is TRBJ1-1 and V is TRBV20-1; D call uncertain. Germline V gives CDR1 DFQATT, CDR2 SNEGSKA (reference sequence). The CDR3 sequence is 15 residues long. V was cut by 6 bases and J by 0 bases, with 17 bases left in between. The CDR3 region has the DNA TGCAGTGCCAGGTCCGGTCGCCTAGTGAACACTGAAGCTTTCTTT. Its protein product is CSARSGRLVNTEAFF.

This clonotype appeared a few times. This sequence joins TRBV3-1 and TRBJ2-2, with 7 bases lining up with TRBD2. Per germline, CDR1 LGHDT and CDR2 YNNKEL (reference sequence). After removal of 4 bases from V and 5 bases from J, the junction contained 7 bases not matched to a gene. There are 15 residues in the CDR3. The CDR3 nucleotides are TGTGCCAGCAGCCCCCGGACTAGAAGTACCGGGGAGCTGTTTTTT. Translating it yields CASSPRTRSTGELFF.

The table lists this clonotype with a few counts. The J gene is TRBJ2-7, the V gene TRBV2, with D perhaps given as TRBD1 or TRBD2 (6 bases each). The CDR3 is 17 residues long. Trimming left V 6 bases short and J 3 bases short, with 24 bases between. Germline CDR1 and CDR2: SNHLY and FYNNEI. The CDR3 is CASRGAGDPGSDYEQYF. In DNA, the CDR3 is TGTGCCAGCAGGGGGGCCGGGGATCCCGGGAGCGACTACGAGCAGTACTTC.

This rearrangement joins TRBV7-2 to TRBJ1-5; D not resolved. Deletions cut 3 bases from V and 6 bases from J, with 9 bases between. Germline V gives CDR1 SGHTA, CDR2 FQGNSA. CDR3 length: 13 amino acids. CDR3 DNA: TGTGCCAGCAGCTTCTTGGTTTTTCAGCCCCAGCATTTT. Its protein is CASSFLVFQPQHF.

Here the CDR3 reads CASSEAREQPQHF. Here the CDR3 DNA reads TGTGCCAGCAGTGAAGCGCGGGAACAGCCCCAGCATTTT. The chain couples TRBV2 to TRBJ1-5, with no clear D. The germline gives CDR1 SNHLY, CDR2 FYNNEI. The CDR3 covers 13 residues. V shed 0 bases and J shed 7 bases, with 7 bases lying between them. The full variable domain, rest sourced from reference TRBV2 and TRBJ1-5, is EPEVTQTPSHQVTQMGQEVILRCVPISNHLYFYWYRQILGQKVEFLVSFYNNEISEKSEIFDDQFSVERPDGSNFTLKIRSTKLEDSAMYFCASSEAREQPQHFGDGTRLSIL.

The V and J genes are TRBV10-3 and TRBJ2-1, with 8 bases identical to TRBD2. This CDR3 has 13 residues. The germline gives CDR1 ENHRY, CDR2 SYGVKD. V was clipped by 9 bases and J by 8 bases; unmatched bases: 9. The CDR3 sequence is CAMRTSNSDEQFF. CDR3 DNA sequence: TGTGCCATGCGGACTAGCAATAGCGATGAGCAGTTCTTC.

This clonotype was seen repeatedly, ten times or more. The J gene is TRBJ1-2, the V gene TRBV28; D is unclear. The length of the CDR3 is 15 residues. Between the trimmed V and J ends, which lost 4 bases and 4 bases, there was a span of 16 bases. Germline values: CDR1 MDHEN, CDR2 SYDVKM. Here the CDR3 reads CASSSPGFAGYGYTF. CDR3 DNA: TGTGCCAGCAGTTCCCCGGGGTTCGCGGGCTATGGCTACACCTTC.